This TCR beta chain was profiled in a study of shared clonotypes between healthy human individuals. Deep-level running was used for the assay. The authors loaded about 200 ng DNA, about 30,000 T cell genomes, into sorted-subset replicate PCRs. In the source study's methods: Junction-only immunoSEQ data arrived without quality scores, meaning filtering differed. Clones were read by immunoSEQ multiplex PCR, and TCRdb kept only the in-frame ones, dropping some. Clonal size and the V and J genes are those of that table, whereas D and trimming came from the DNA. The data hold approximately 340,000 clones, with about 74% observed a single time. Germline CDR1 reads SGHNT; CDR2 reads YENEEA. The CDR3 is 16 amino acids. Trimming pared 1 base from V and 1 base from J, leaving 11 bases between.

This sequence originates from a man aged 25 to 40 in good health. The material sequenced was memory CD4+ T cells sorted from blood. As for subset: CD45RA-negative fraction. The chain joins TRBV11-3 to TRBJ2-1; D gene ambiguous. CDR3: CASSLVIAGSYNEQFF. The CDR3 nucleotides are TGTGCCAGCAGCTTAGTAATTGCAGGATCCTACAATGAGCAGTTCTTC. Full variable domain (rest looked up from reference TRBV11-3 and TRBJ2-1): EAGVVQSPRYKIIEKKQPVAFWCNPISGHNTLYWYLQNLGQGPELLIRYENEEAVDDSQLPKDRFSAERLKGVDSTLKIQPAELGDSAVYLCASSLVIAGSYNEQFFGPGTRLTVL.